A single sample gave rise to the 16 T cell receptor beta chains below, sequenced in a study of CD8+CD57+ T cells in acquired aplastic anemia (dated by TCRdb to the late 2010s). The listed sequencing device is Illumina HiSeq 2000. Genomic DNA was used as template for profiling of TCR beta VDJ combinations and CDR3 sequences. TCRdb handled the public reads itself, with Q25 trimming in fastp and clone calling in MiXCR, and kept productive beta chains. A single entry per CDR3 protein holds the most common genes and DNA from its merged rows. The sample has around 170,000 distinct CDR3 sequences on record, 48% of them singletons. The ten largest clones represent over 7.5% of the sample. Expansion of CD8+CD57+ cells had been shown by flow cytometry in the patients chosen for sequencing. Sequencing used sorted CD4+, CD8+, or CD8+CD57+ T cells (not recorded which) from PBMCs. The receptors shown here come from a human donor with aplastic anemia.

The chain recombines TRBV7-9 with TRBJ1-1; D possibly corresponds to TRBD1 (5 bases). Germline V lookup: CDR1 SEHNR, CDR2 FQNEAQ (reference sequence). This CDR3 has 13 amino acids. Trimming pared 4 bases from V and 4 bases from J, leaving 10 bases between. CDR3 sequence reads: CASSSRGRTEAFF. CDR3 in DNA: TGTGCCAGCAGCTCGAGGGGTCGCACTGAAGCTTTCTTT.

The chain carries TRBV20-1 and TRBJ2-5, with 8 nucleotides matching TRBD2. The CDR3 is 16 residues long. The V segment lost 6 bases and the J segment 5 bases; nucleotides outside the gene matches: 17. Germline V gives CDR1 DFQATT, CDR2 SNEGSKA (reference sequence). The CDR3 spells CSAPRRGVGDWETQYF. The CDR3, as DNA: TGCAGTGCCCCTCGGCGGGGGGTGGGAGATTGGGAGACCCAGTACTTC.

This clonotype was seen a few times. A much larger clone sits a single nucleotide away, making a read error possible. The chain combines TRBV11-1 with TRBJ2-5; TRBD2 matches 9 bases. This CDR3 comprises 17 residues. Per the germline V gene, CDR1 is SGHAT and CDR2 is FQDESV (reference sequence). The CDR3 sequence is CASSLGAGLAGAETQHF. The CDR3 DNA reads as TGTGCCAGCAGCTTAGGGGCCGGATTAGCGGGAGCTGAGACCCAGCACTTC.

This clonotype was counted ten times or more. This chain links TRBV2 with TRBJ1-5; 8 bases match TRBD1. Germline V gives CDR1 SNHLY, CDR2 FYNNEI. The J segment lost 5 bases and the V segment lost 2 bases, leaving 5 bases of the junction unmatched. CDR3 size: 15 residues. The CDR3 protein is CASSEQTGAYQPQHF. The CDR3, as DNA: TGTGCCAGCAGTGAACAGACAGGGGCCTATCAGCCCCAGCATTTT.

The chain links TRBV9 to TRBJ1-2; D might be TRBD1 (6 bases). CDR3 size: 15 residues. Trimming removed 3 bases from V and 4 bases from J, with 16 bases in between. CDR1 and CDR2 from the germline V gene are SGDLS and YYNGEE. In nucleotides, the CDR3 is TGTGCCAGCAGCGGCGGAGGGGGGCCTGTCTATGGCTACACCTTC. Its translation: CASSGGGGPVYGYTF. Variable domain in full (rest from reference TRBV9 and TRBJ1-2): DSGVTQTPKHLITATGQRVTLRCSPRSGDLSVYWYQQSLDQGLQFLIQYYNGEERAKGNILERFSAQQFPDLHSELNLSSLELGDSALYFCASSGGGGPVYGYTFGSGTRLTVV.

The chain carries TRBV7-8 and TRBJ2-7; possibly TRBD1 for D (6 bases). Trimming stripped 6 bases from V and 4 bases from J, with 13 bases between. The CDR3 totals 13 residues. The germline V gene encodes CDR1 SGHVS and CDR2 FQNEAQ. CDR3: CASSRDMLYEQYF. DNA for the CDR3: TGTGCCAGCAGTCGGGACATGTTGTACGAGCAGTACTTC.

This chain joins TRBV19 and TRBJ2-7, with 8 positions matching TRBD1. CDR3 length equals 14 residues. V gave up 5 bases and J gave up 0 bases; unmatched junction bases: 3. Germline CDR1 LNHDA, CDR2 SQIVND (reference sequence). The CDR3 reads CASSATGGSYEQYF. Written as DNA, the CDR3 is TGTGCCAGTAGTGCCACAGGGGGCTCCTACGAGCAGTACTTC. Filled out from reference TRBV19 and TRBJ2-7, the complete variable domain reads DGGITQSPKYLFRKEGQNVTLSCEQNLNHDAMYWYRQDPGQGLRLIYYSQIVNDFQKGDIAEGYSVSREKKESFPLTVTSAQKNPTAFYLCASSATGGSYEQYFGPGTRLTVT.

The V gene is TRBV5-4, the J gene TRBJ2-6; D remains ambiguous. The CDR3 sequence is 16 residues long. The germline V gene encodes CDR1 SGHNT and CDR2 YYREEE (reference sequence). The germline V and J ends were trimmed by 3 bases and 1 base, with 11 bases remaining between them. The CDR3 DNA reads as TGTGCCAGCAGCTCCCGGGCCCTTTCTGGGGCCAACGTCCTGACTTTC. This codes for CASSSRALSGANVLTF.

The chain carries TRBV10-3 and TRBJ1-1; tentative D call: TRBD1 (6 bases). CDR1 and CDR2 from the germline V gene are ENHRY and SYGVKD. The CDR3 spans 16 residues. V lost 0 bases to trimming and J lost 0 bases, with 11 bases between them. CDR3 protein: CAISESMTGLNTEAFF. The CDR3 DNA sequence: TGTGCCATCAGTGAGTCTATGACAGGCCTGAACACTGAAGCTTTCTTT.

This clonotype was observed many times. The V gene is TRBV6-5, the J gene TRBJ1-6, with D maybe TRBD1 (5 bases). Per germline, CDR1 MNHEY and CDR2 SVGAGI. Trimming removed 0 bases at V and 14 bases at J, with 14 bases between. This CDR3 region has 14 residues. The CDR3 bases are TGTGCCAGCAGTTACTCGGGCGCGGAGGGGTCCCTCCACTTT. Amino acid sequence: CASSYSGAEGSLHF.

CDR3 bases: TGTGCCATCAGCGGACAGGGGAAAGGTTCCACCTCCTACGAGCAGTACTTC. Its protein product is CAISGQGKGSTSYEQYF. The chain carries TRBV10-3 and TRBJ2-7; 9 positions match TRBD1. Germline assignment: CDR1 ENHRY and CDR2 SYGVKD. The CDR3 is made up of 17 amino acids. The trim removed 6 bases at V and 0 bases at J, leaving 12 bases unmatched.

V usage is TRBV9 and J usage is TRBJ1-1; no firm D call. The CDR3 length is 10 residues. Trimming cost V 3 bases and J 7 bases, with 4 bases left between them. Germline V CDR1 and CDR2: SGDLS, YYNGEE. CDR3 amino acids: CASSGDEAFF. CDR3 sequence (DNA): TGTGCCAGCAGCGGGGATGAAGCTTTCTTT.

V and J are TRBV25-1 and TRBJ2-7, with 8 nucleotides matching TRBD2. This CDR3 has 15 amino acids. Germline assignment: CDR1 MGHDK and CDR2 SYGVNS. V lost 4 bases to trimming and J lost 7 bases; unmatched junction nucleotides: 12. The CDR3 nucleotides read TGTGCCAGCAGTGCTAGGACGGGGGGGAGCGGTGAGCAGTACTTC. This encodes CASSARTGGSGEQYF.

Only a few counts were recorded for this clonotype. This rearrangement joins TRBV4-2 to TRBJ1-3; tentative D call: TRBD1 (6 bases). The CDR3 sequence is 17 residues long. Germline CDR1 and CDR2: LGHNA and YNFKEQ. V was pared by 0 bases and J by 3 bases, with 15 bases between. The CDR3 sequence: CASSQETNRASGNTIYF. CDR3 sequence (DNA): TGTGCCAGCAGCCAAGAAACGAACAGGGCCAGTGGAAACACCATATATTTT.

This clonotype occurred once. This may be a read error, as it is one base from a much larger clone. The genes are TRBV30 and TRBJ1-5; TRBD1 aligns across 10 bases. Germline CDR1 reads GTSNPN; CDR2 reads SVGIG (reference sequence). Unmatched junction bases numbered 4, after V lost 2 bases and J lost 6 bases. CDR3 length: 14 residues. Written as DNA, the CDR3 is TGTGCCTGGAGTCGGGACAGGGGCAGTCAGCCCCAGCATTTT. It is translated as CAWSRDRGSQPQHF.

CDR3 amino acids: CASIDRVGSPLHF. The DNA of the CDR3 is TGTGCCAGCATCGACAGGGTCGGGTCACCCCTCCACTTT. This chain joins TRBV7-8 and TRBJ1-6; TRBD1 agrees at 7 bases. Germline V lookup: CDR1 SGHVS, CDR2 FQNEAQ. The CDR3 covers 13 residues. Trimming cost V 7 bases and J 10 bases; bases outside gene matches: 7.